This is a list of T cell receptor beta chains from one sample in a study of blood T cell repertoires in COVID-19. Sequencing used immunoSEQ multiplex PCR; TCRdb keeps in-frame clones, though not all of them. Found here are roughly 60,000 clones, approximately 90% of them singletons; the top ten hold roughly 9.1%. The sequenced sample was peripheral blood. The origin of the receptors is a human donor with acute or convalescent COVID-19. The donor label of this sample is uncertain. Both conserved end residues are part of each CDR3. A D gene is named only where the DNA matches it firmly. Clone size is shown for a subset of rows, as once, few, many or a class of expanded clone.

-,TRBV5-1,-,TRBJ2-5,CASTRGGLQETQYF,TGCGCCAGCACCAGGGGCGGGCTCCAAGAGACCCAGTACTTC
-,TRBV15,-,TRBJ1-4,CATSRDEGFREKLFF,TGTGCCACCAGCAGAGATGAGGGATTCCGGGAAAAACTGTTTTTT
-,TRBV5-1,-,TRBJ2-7,CASSLVGVLGSSYEQYF,TGCGCCAGCAGCTTGGTTGGGGTTCTGGGGAGCTCCTACGAGCAGTACTTC
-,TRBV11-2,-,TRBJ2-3,CASSLDTVADTQYF,TGTGCCAGCAGCTTAGATACAGTCGCAGATACGCAGTATTTT
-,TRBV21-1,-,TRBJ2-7,CASSKSRTLSSYEQYF,TGTGCCAGCAGCAAATCGCGGACACTGAGCTCCTACGAGCAGTACTTC
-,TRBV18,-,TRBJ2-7,CASSLTARSSYEQYF,TGTGCCAGCTCACTTACCGCCCGTAGCTCCTACGAGCAGTACTTC
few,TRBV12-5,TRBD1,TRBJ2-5,CASGPGTGAETQYF,TGTGCTAGTGGCCCGGGGACAGGGGCAGAGACCCAGTACTTC
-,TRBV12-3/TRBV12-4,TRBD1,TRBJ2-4,CASSLGTGAIQYF,TGTGCCAGCAGCCTCGGGACAGGGGCCATTCAGTACTTC
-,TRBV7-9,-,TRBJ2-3,CASSLGSYTDTQYF,TGTGCCAGCAGCTTAGGCAGTTACACAGATACGCAGTATTTT
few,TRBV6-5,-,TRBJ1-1,CASSFQRQDTEAFF,TGTGCCAGCAGTTTCCAAAGACAGGACACTGAAGCTTTCTTT
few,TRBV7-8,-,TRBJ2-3,CASINSEGPDTQYF,TGTGCCAGCATCAACTCGGAGGGCCCAGATACGCAGTATTTT
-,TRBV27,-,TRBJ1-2,CASSPWGESPKIGYTF,TGTGCCAGCAGCCCATGGGGGGAGTCGCCGAAAATTGGCTACACCTTC
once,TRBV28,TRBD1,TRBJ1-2,CASSLSAGGASGYTF,TGTGCCAGCAGTTTATCGGCAGGGGGCGCCTCTGGCTACACCTTC
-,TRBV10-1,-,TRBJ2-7,CASSDLTTSYEQYF,TGCGCCAGCAGTGACCTGACTACCTCCTACGAGCAGTACTTC